A single sample gave rise to the 26 T cell receptor beta chains below, sequenced in a study of blood T cell repertoires in COVID-19 (dated by TCRdb to 2020 to 2022). The method behind the library was the immunoSEQ multiplex PCR assay. What TCRdb holds here is the immuneACCESS table cut down to in-frame rearrangements. Part of the clones is not present; checked against another copy, under half of the missing clones reflect an unresolved V gene, and the others are unexplained. Counted in this sample were some 150,000 clones; more than 75% of them appeared once. 1.2% of the sample comes from the top ten. Sequencing used PBMCs or T cells enriched from blood (not recorded which). The receptors shown here come from a woman aged 25 to 39 with acute COVID-19.

The CDR3 here is CASSLGTLAGSVNEQFF. Written as DNA, the CDR3 is TGCGCCAGCAGCTTGGGAACCCTAGCGGGATCGGTCAATGAGCAGTTCTTC. The V and J genes are TRBV5-1 and TRBJ2-1; 9 bases match TRBD2. The CDR3 is made up of 17 amino acids. CDR1 and CDR2 from the germline V gene are SGHRS and YFSETQ. The J segment lost 6 bases and the V segment lost 0 bases, leaving 10 bases of the junction unmatched.

The V gene is TRBV6-2 or TRBV6-3, the J gene TRBJ1-1, with TRBD1 identical over 8 bases. Germline V CDR1 and CDR2: MNHEY, SVGEGT. Trimming at V came to 6 bases and at J to 0 bases, leaving 3 bases not matched to a gene. This CDR3 is built from 14 residues. The CDR3 here is CASSSRGLNTEAFF. The CDR3 nucleotides read TGTGCCAGCAGCAGCAGGGGGCTGAACACTGAAGCTTTCTTT.

This clone was seen just once. The V gene is TRBV21-1, the J gene TRBJ1-5; the table's D call, TRBD1, has no DNA check behind it. TRBV21-1 is shown as a pseudogene. This CDR3 contains 16 residues. Here the CDR3 reads CASTPVEQNSNQPQHF. The CDR3 DNA follows: TGTGCCAGCACCCCCGTGGAACAGAATAGCAATCAGCCCCAGCATTTT.

The V call is TRBV3-1 (or the pseudogene TRBV3-2), the J call TRBJ1-1; D might be TRBD1 (5 bases). The CDR3 has 12 residues. V was trimmed by 4 bases and J by 4 bases, leaving 7 bases between them. CDR1 and CDR2 from the germline V gene are LGHDT and YNNKEL (reference sequence). As DNA, the CDR3 is TGTGCCAGCAGCCGGGGGGGCACTGAAGCTTTCTTT. Translation: CASSRGGTEAFF.

This chain links TRBV5-1 with TRBJ1-4; no clear D gene. The CDR3 runs 14 residues. Trimming left V 3 bases short and J 2 bases short, with 8 bases between. CDR1 SGHRS and CDR2 YFSETQ come from the germline V gene. In nucleotides, the CDR3 is TGCGCCAGCAGCTGGACTGGTACTAATGAAAAACTGTTTTTT. Translated: CASSWTGTNEKLFF. Using reference TRBV5-1 and TRBJ1-4 for the parts outside the CDR3, the full variable domain is KAGVTQTPRYLIKTRGQQVTLSCSPISGHRSVSWYQQTPGQGLQFLFEYFSETQRNKGNFPGRFSGRQFSNSRSEMNVSTLELGDSALYLCASSWTGTNEKLFFGSGTQLSVL.

The V call is TRBV19, the J call TRBJ1-3; D ambiguous. The ends were cut back, 7 bases at V and 0 bases at J, with 13 bases in the middle. The CDR3 covers 15 residues. Germline-derived CDR1 and CDR2 are LNHDA and SQIVND (reference sequence). The CDR3 protein is CASNAGKSSGNTIYF. The CDR3 nucleotides read TGTGCCAGTAATGCCGGGAAGAGCTCTGGAAACACCATATATTTT.

With regard to this clone: Sequence at one end of the junction differs from germline and may be a read error. The chain couples TRBV7-7 to TRBJ2-5; no clear D gene. This CDR3 contains 13 residues. Germline V gene lookup returns CDR1 SSHAT and CDR2 FNYEAQ (reference sequence). CDR3 residues: CASSPGSQETQYF. DNA for the CDR3: TGTGCTAGCAGCCCCGGGTCACAAGAGACCCAGTACTTC. Supplemented by reference TRBV7-7 and TRBJ2-5, the full variable domain reads GAGVSQSPRYKVTKRGQDVTLRCDPISSHATLYWYQQALGQGPEFLTYFNYEAQPDKSGLPSDRFSAERPEGSISTLTIQRTEQRDSAMYRCASSPGSQETQYFGPGTRLLVL.

The chain employs TRBV6-6 and TRBJ1-1; the D gene is possibly TRBD1 (6 bases). The CDR3 sequence is 14 residues long. Trimming took 0 bases from V and 6 from J, leaving 11 bases between them. CDR1 and CDR2 (germline): MNHNY, SVGAGI (reference sequence). The CDR3, as DNA: TGTGCCAGCAGTTACTCGGCGGGGGCCGCTGAAGCTTTCTTT. It codes for CASSYSAGAAEAFF.

V is TRBV5-4 and J is TRBJ2-3; 7 positions agree with TRBD2. V lost 4 bases and J lost 3; bases outside the gene matches: 8. From germline, CDR1 is SGHNT and CDR2 YYREEE (reference sequence). CDR3 size: 15 residues. The CDR3 bases are TGTGCCAGCAGCGGAGCTGGAGCGGGAACAGATACGCAGTATTTT. As protein: CASSGAGAGTDTQYF.

The rearrangement joins TRBV28 to TRBJ1-2; D call uncertain. The CDR3 sequence is 15 residues long. The germline V gene has CDR1 MDHEN and CDR2 SYDVKM. The V and J ends lost 5 bases and 5 bases respectively, with 18 bases between them. The CDR3: CASSTRLSGWYGYTF. CDR3 DNA: TGTGCCAGCAGTACCAGGCTCTCGGGATGGTATGGCTACACCTTC.

This chain joins TRBV4-2 and TRBJ2-3; 11 nucleotides agree with TRBD1. CDR1 is LGHNA and CDR2 is YNFKEQ in the germline V gene. The CDR3 is 15 residues long. V was pared by 5 bases and J by 4 bases, with 5 bases of the junction left unmatched. The CDR3 sequence: CASSNRDRGSDTQYF. The CDR3 coding sequence is TGTGCCAGCAGCAACCGGGACAGGGGGTCAGATACGCAGTATTTT.

The rearrangement uses TRBV28 and TRBJ2-7; 7 bases agree with TRBD1. The CDR3 has 14 residues. Trimming took 8 bases from V and 4 from J; bases not matched to a gene: 11. CDR1 and CDR2 from the germline V gene are MDHEN and SYDVKM. The CDR3 DNA is TGTGCCAGCGCCCAGGGGGTCAGGGGGTACGAGCAGTACTTC. Protein sequence: CASAQGVRGYEQYF.

This chain joins TRBV5-1 and TRBJ2-5, with unresolved D. Germline values: CDR1 SGHRS, CDR2 YFSETQ. Between the trimmed V and J ends, which lost 1 base and 0 bases, there was a span of 7 bases. The CDR3 is 14 residues long. The CDR3 nucleotides read TGCGCCAGCAGCTTGATGCGGAACCAAGAGACCCAGTACTTC. Its translation is CASSLMRNQETQYF.

The chain links TRBV27 to TRBJ2-3; 7 nucleotides match TRBD1. Germline V gene sequence: CDR1 MNHEY, CDR2 SMNVEV (reference sequence). V was clipped by 5 bases and J by 1 base; unmatched bases: 3. The CDR3 consists of 14 residues. The CDR3 region is CASSIGQGTDTQYF. CDR3 bases: TGTGCCAGCAGTATAGGACAGGGCACAGATACGCAGTATTTT.

V and J are TRBV4-1 and TRBJ1-5; D uncertain. The germline gives CDR1 MGHRA, CDR2 YSYEKL. The V and J ends lost 4 bases and 2 bases respectively, with 6 bases between them. CDR3 length equals 13 residues. The CDR3 loop reads CASSREGNQPQHF. Written as DNA, the CDR3 is TGCGCCAGCAGCCGCGAAGGCAATCAGCCCCAGCATTTT.

The chain joins TRBV4-1 to TRBJ2-2; 7 nucleotides match TRBD2. There are 17 residues in the CDR3. V gave up 1 base and J gave up 4 bases; unmatched junction bases: 9. CDR1 and CDR2 from the germline V gene are MGHRA and YSYEKL. The CDR3 loop is CASSQGGGSGVTGELFF. The CDR3 DNA is TGCGCCAGCAGCCAAGGCGGCGGGAGCGGGGTCACCGGGGAGCTGTTTTTT.

This chain links TRBV29-1 with TRBJ2-3, with 8 bases fitting TRBD1. Losses at the gene ends were 5 bases for V and 6 bases for J; bases not matched to a gene: 1. Germline CDR1 is SQVTM and CDR2 is ANQGSEA. The CDR3 runs 11 residues. The CDR3 sequence is CSVHRGDTQYF. CDR3 in DNA: TGCAGCGTTCACAGGGGGGATACGCAGTATTTT.

The gene calls are TRBV6-2 or TRBV6-3 and TRBJ2-7; D perhaps matches TRBD1 (5 bases). V was pared by 0 bases and J by 3 bases, with 12 bases between. The germline gives CDR1 MNHEY, CDR2 SVGEGT. The CDR3 spans 15 residues. CDR3 coding DNA: TGTGCCAGCAGTTACTCGACGGGCCAGGGCTACGAGCAGTACTTC. This sequence encodes CASSYSTGQGYEQYF.

The V gene is TRBV5-1, the J gene TRBJ1-1; maybe TRBD1 (6 bases). The ends were cut back, 4 bases at V and 8 bases at J, with 12 bases in the middle. CDR1 SGHRS and CDR2 YFSETQ come from the germline V gene. The CDR3 has 12 residues. In DNA form, the CDR3 reads TGCGCCAGCAGCCCGACCGGGACAGAAGCTTTCTTT. Translated, it gives CASSPTGTEAFF.

The chain couples TRBV25-1 to TRBJ1-6, with TRBD1 identical over 8 bases. Germline CDR1 MGHDK, CDR2 SYGVNS. This CDR3 comprises 14 residues. The ends lost 3 bases at V and 9 bases at J; junction bases unmatched: 4. Here the CDR3 DNA reads TGTGCCAGCAGTGAGTCCACAGGGGGTTCACCCCTCCACTTT. Amino acids: CASSESTGGSPLHF. The whole variable domain, filled in from reference TRBV25-1 and TRBJ1-6, reads EADIYQTPRYLVIGTGKKITLECSQTMGHDKMYWYQQDPGMELHLIHYSYGVNSTEKGDLSSESTVSRIRTEHFPLTLESARPSHTSQYLCASSESTGGSPLHFGNGTRLTVT.

The chain joins TRBV5-4 to TRBJ2-5; 14 nucleotides match TRBD2. V was clipped by 1 base and J by 5 bases; unmatched bases: 4. Per the germline V gene, CDR1 is SGHNT and CDR2 is YYREEE (reference sequence). The CDR3 totals 16 residues. The CDR3, as DNA: TGTGCCAGCAGCTTGTCCAGACTAGCGGGAGGGGAGACCCAGTACTTC. The encoded protein is CASSLSRLAGGETQYF.

The chain couples TRBV28 to TRBJ1-5; 7 bases agree with TRBD1. J gave up 0 bases and V 6 bases, and 5 bases lay outside the gene matches. Germline lookup yields CDR1 MDHEN and CDR2 SYDVKM. The CDR3 consists of 15 residues. The CDR3 loop reads CASRGDSHSNQPQHF. CDR3 DNA: TGTGCCAGCAGGGGGGACAGTCATAGCAATCAGCCCCAGCATTTT.

This chain links TRBV30 with TRBJ2-2, with D unclear. CDR3 size: 12 residues. Germline loops: CDR1 GTSNPN, CDR2 SVGIG (reference sequence). V lost 4 bases and J 5 bases, leaving 8 bases between the germline ends. In DNA form, the CDR3 reads TGTGCCTGGAACCCCAGTACCGGGGAGCTGTTTTTT. Translation gives CAWNPSTGELFF.

The chain has TRBV19 and TRBJ2-3; 9 bases fit TRBD2. This CDR3 contains 17 residues. With 3 bases clipped from V and 1 base from J, the junction kept 8 bases outside the gene matches. In germline, CDR1 is LNHDA, CDR2 SQIVND (reference sequence). CDR3 DNA: TGTGCCAGTAGTATTGGGCTAGCGGGATGGGGCACAGATACGCAGTATTTT. Its translation: CASSIGLAGWGTDTQYF.

V is TRBV10-3 and J is TRBJ2-1, with TRBD1 identical over 8 bases. The CDR3 has 13 residues. Germline V gene data show CDR1 as ENHRY and CDR2 as SYGVKD. J gave up 7 bases and V 6 bases, and 5 bases lay outside the gene matches. The CDR3 nucleotides read TGTGCCATCAGCGAAGGGACAGGTAATGAGCAGTTCTTC. Translation: CAISEGTGNEQFF.

This chain uses TRBV30 with TRBJ1-3, with D possibly matching TRBD1 (5 bases). This CDR3 has 15 residues. V gave up 3 bases and J gave up 1 base, with 13 bases separating them. The V gene's germline CDR1 is GTSNPN and CDR2 SVGIG (reference sequence). In nucleotides, the CDR3 is TGTGCCTGGAGCGGGGGTCGACATTCTGGAAACACCATATATTTT. This encodes CAWSGGRHSGNTIYF.